This T cell receptor (beta chain) was retrieved from a study of blood T cell repertoires in COVID-19. As handled by the study authors: Nucleated cell number was recorded as an estimate derived from reference gene primer amplification. Measured with immunoSEQ multiplex PCR; TCRdb has only the in-frame clones, and not every one. V and J calls and clone size are those listed in that table; D and trimming were worked out from the DNA. Of over 200,000 clones in the sample, more than 75% were seen once. Germline lookup yields CDR1 WSHSY and CDR2 SAAADI. The CDR3 contains 14 residues. The J segment lost 2 bases and the V segment lost 7 bases, leaving 8 bases of the junction unmatched.

V is TRBV10-2 and J is TRBJ2-7; 7 nucleotides line up with TRBD2. This receptor was obtained from a man aged 55 to 69 who had recovered from COVID-19. Sequences were obtained from peripheral blood. The CDR3 sequence: CASMGRDSPYEQYF. CDR3 nucleotide sequence: TGCGCCAGCATGGGGAGGGACTCTCCCTACGAGCAGTACTTC.